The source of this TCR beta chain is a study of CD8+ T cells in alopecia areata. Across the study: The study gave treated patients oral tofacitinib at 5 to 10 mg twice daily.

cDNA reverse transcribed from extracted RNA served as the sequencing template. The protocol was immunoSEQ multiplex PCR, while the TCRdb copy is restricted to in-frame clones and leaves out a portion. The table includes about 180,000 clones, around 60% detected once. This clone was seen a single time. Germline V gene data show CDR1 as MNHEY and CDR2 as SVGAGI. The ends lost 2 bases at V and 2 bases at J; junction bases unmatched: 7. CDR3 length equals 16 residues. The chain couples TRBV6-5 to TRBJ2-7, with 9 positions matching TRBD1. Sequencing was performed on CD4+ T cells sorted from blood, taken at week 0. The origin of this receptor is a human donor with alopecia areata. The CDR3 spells CASSYLGTGMAYEQYF. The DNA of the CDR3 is TGTGCCAGCAGTTACCTTGGGACAGGGATGGCCTACGAGCAGTACTTC.